The entry below gives a single TCR beta chain sequence along with its context. What it binds is unknown. These data are taken from a study of OX40 agonist ivuxolimab in advanced cancers. The method was immunoSEQ multiplex PCR; TCRdb's version includes in-frame clones alone and lacks a portion of them. The sample shows approximately 43,000 clones, around 92% of them seen only once. Overall study results and limits: Clonal expansion among partial responders at 0.1-3.0 mg/kg ranked near the lowest.

The sequence was collected from an adult with an advanced solid tumor such as melanoma, head and neck, liver or kidney cancer. The specimen was CD4+ or CD8+ T cells sorted from blood, collected in a trial of the OX40 agonist ivuxolimab.

The CDR3 bases are TGCGCCAGCAGCCAAGTCCTACTACAGGGGGCCAATGAAAAACTGTTTTTT. It translates to CASSQVLLQGANEKLFF. J is TRBJ1-4 and V is TRBV4-3, with 9 bases that match TRBD1. The CDR3 extends over 17 amino acids. Germline CDR1 LGHNA, CDR2 YSLEER. V was clipped by 1 base and J by 5 bases; unmatched bases: 8.